This T cell receptor (beta chain) was observed in a study of T cells in Graves' hyperthyroidism and ophthalmopathy. The overall study: Specimen type is peripheral blood, collected at initial diagnosis prior to any treatment.

Ophthalmopathy patients had Clinical Activity Score at least 3, NOSPECS grade at least 4, duration under 3 months. Lactation, pregnancy, other autoimmune disease or uncontrolled infection excluded patients. The germline V gene encodes CDR1 DFQATT and CDR2 SNEGSKA (reference sequence). V gave up 6 bases and J gave up 1 base, with 13 bases separating them. This CDR3 is 14 amino acids long. Authors of the study amplified TCR beta CDR3 regions from RNA transcripts. In the first-round RT-PCR of the TCR CDR3, the HTBI primer set was used. Each CDR3 protein is one row after TCRdb ran MiXCR on the multiplex PCR reads. The sample comprises around 570,000 distinct CDR3 sequences, about 20% of which are singletons, and about 50% rests with the top ten.

The TCR was taken from a man aged 40-50 years with Graves' ophthalmopathy. The V gene is TRBV20-1, the J gene TRBJ1-5; maybe TRBD1 (5 bases). Sequencing used blood. As DNA, the CDR3 is TGCAGTGCCGGTCGGCAGGGAAGCAATCAGCCCCAGCATTTT. Its translation is CSAGRQGSNQPQHF.